This T cell receptor beta chain was found in a study of patients and donors after allogeneic stem cell transplantation (dated by TCRdb to 2018 to 2021). Sequences SGHAT (CDR1) and FQDESV (CDR2) are obtained from the germline V gene (reference sequence). V gives up 2 bases and J gives up 0 bases, and the segment between their germline ends measures 11 bases. Including cysteine and phenylalanine, the CDR3 has 15 amino acids. The retained sequence is limited to the CDR3, 45 bases, with the frame set at the first base. Library preparation employed RT-PCR. TCRdb names NextSeq 550 as the instrument used. TCRdb applied fastp at Q25 and MiXCR to the public reads, then kept only in-frame beta chains. Each entry is one CDR3 protein sequence, shown with its most common DNA and genes. The sample table lists about 88,000 distinct CDR3 sequences, around 48% of them with a count of one. Roughly 64% of the sample is held by the ten biggest clonotypes.

This clonotype was seen a single time. The antigen it recognizes is unknown. Base qualities were left out, and no much larger clone turns up one base away. One read represents weak support. The TCR originated in a human donor who was either an allogeneic HSCT recipient or a stem cell or donor lymphocyte infusion donor (not recorded which). It is not recorded whose cells these are; they may come from a transplant donor. Sequenced: blood, either unsorted or a sorted T cell fraction (not recorded which). The sequence is built from TRBV11-1 and TRBJ2-7; the D gene is perhaps TRBD2, on 5 matching bases. CDR3 protein: CASSLWPGTSYEQYF. The nucleotide sequence reads TGTGCCAGCAGCTTATGGCCGGGAACCTCCTACGAGCAGTACTTC.